This T cell receptor (beta chain) was identified in a study of blood T cell repertoires in COVID-19. Generated by immunoSEQ multiplex PCR, the TCRdb table keeps only in-frame clones and is missing some. The sample contains some 260,000 clones, about 80% of which appear only once. Per germline, CDR1 SQVTM and CDR2 ANQGSEA. The CDR3 is 12 amino acids. V gave up 4 bases and J gave up 7 bases; unmatched junction bases: 6. This TCR came from a woman older than 75 with acute or convalescent COVID-19. V gene TRBV29-1 combines with J gene TRBJ1-1; 7 nucleotides match TRBD1. Sequencing was carried out using peripheral blood. The CDR3 nucleotides read TGCAGCGTTGCCCCCGGGGACAGTGAAGCTTTCTTT. It is translated as CSVAPGDSEAFF.